A single sample gave rise to the 32 T cell receptor beta chains below, sequenced in a study of cytomegalovirus exposure and HLA in healthy donors. A multiplex PCR was run with 60 Vbeta primers and 13 Jbeta primers. The protocol was immunoSEQ multiplex PCR, while the TCRdb copy is restricted to in-frame clones and leaves out a portion. The data show under 250,000 clones, 78% seen once. The sample was PBMCs. The source is a boy aged 10-17 years in good health and CMV-seronegative.

The chain has TRBV9 and TRBJ1-1; TRBD1 is a possible D gene (5 bases). Trimming took 4 bases from V and 4 from J, leaving 17 bases between them. Germline V gene data show CDR1 as SGDLS and CDR2 as YYNGEE. This CDR3 is 15 amino acids long. The CDR3 DNA sequence: TGTGCCAGCAGCTCCTTCGGGGGGGAAGCCACTGAAGCTTTCTTT. Translated: CASSSFGGEATEAFF.

This clone has more than one count but fewer than ten. The V gene is TRBV5-1, the J gene TRBJ1-4; 8 nucleotides agree with TRBD1. The CDR3 sequence is 13 residues long. Unmatched junction bases numbered 4, after V lost 4 bases and J lost 8 bases. Germline values: CDR1 SGHRS, CDR2 YFSETQ. This CDR3 is CASSPTGGEKLFF. CDR3 sequence (DNA): TGCGCCAGCAGCCCTACAGGGGGAGAAAAACTGTTTTTT.

J is TRBJ2-6 and V is TRBV25-1; 8 bases map to TRBD1. The CDR3 loop spans 15 amino acids. The trim removed 5 bases at V and 1 base at J, leaving 1 base unmatched. Germline CDR1 and CDR2: MGHDK and SYGVNS. CDR3 DNA: TGTGCCAGCAGTCAGGGGGCGTCTGGGGCCAACGTCCTGACTTTC. Protein sequence: CASSQGASGANVLTF.

This chain joins TRBV11-3 and TRBJ2-7, with 7 bases identical to TRBD1. CDR1 is SGHNT and CDR2 is YENEEA in the germline V gene. Trimming removed 0 bases from V and 5 bases from J; junction bases left unmatched: 10. The CDR3 has 16 amino acids. CDR3 loop: CASSLDPNRGPHEQYF. CDR3 nucleotides: TGTGCCAGCAGCTTAGATCCTAACAGGGGTCCCCACGAGCAGTACTTC.

V gene TRBV6-6 combines with J gene TRBJ2-1; a possible D gene is TRBD2 (6 bases). The CDR3 has 14 amino acids. V lost 6 bases to trimming and J lost 3 bases, with 12 bases between them. Germline CDR1 MNHNY, CDR2 SVGAGI (reference sequence). The CDR3 nucleotides read TGTGCCAGCAGGGTGAGCGGGTACTACAATGAGCAGTTCTTC. Protein sequence: CASRVSGYYNEQFF.

The chain employs TRBV30 and TRBJ1-2; possible D gene TRBD1, 5 bases. Germline CDR1 is GTSNPN and CDR2 is SVGIG (reference sequence). This CDR3 has 12 residues. Trimming cost V 3 bases and J 5 bases, with 10 bases left between them. CDR3 amino acids: CAWRGTVYGYTF. CDR3 DNA sequence: TGTGCCTGGAGGGGGACTGTGTATGGCTACACCTTC.

In this sample, this clone turned up a few times. The rearrangement uses TRBV9 and TRBJ2-7; TRBD1 might be the D (5 bases). The CDR3 totals 14 residues. Germline V CDR1 and CDR2: SGDLS, YYNGEE. V lost 3 bases and J 5 bases, leaving 15 bases between the germline ends. The DNA of the CDR3 is TGTGCCAGCAGCGAAGGTCCCCCAGGGAACGAGCAGTACTTC. This codes for CASSEGPPGNEQYF. The variable domain in full, completed from reference TRBV9 and TRBJ2-7, reads DSGVTQTPKHLITATGQRVTLRCSPRSGDLSVYWYQQSLDQGLQFLIQYYNGEERAKGNILERFSAQQFPDLHSELNLSSLELGDSALYFCASSEGPPGNEQYFGPGTRLTVT.

The DNA of the CDR3 is TGTGCTAAGGGGCAGCCGCCTTATAATTCACCCCTCCACTTT. This gives the protein CAKGQPPYNSPLHF. The genes are TRBV6-4 and TRBJ1-6; D may be TRBD1 (5 bases). This CDR3 has 14 residues. Looked up from germline, CDR1 is MRHNA and CDR2 is SNTAGT.

This rearrangement joins TRBV28 to TRBJ1-1, with unresolved D. The germline CDR1 and CDR2 sequences are MDHEN and SYDVKM. Trimming cost V 6 bases and J 2 bases, with 31 bases left between them. CDR3 length: 20 residues. Here the CDR3 DNA reads TGTGCCAGCAGCCTCATAGGCCTTACGGGATCCTTCTTTAAAAACACTGAAGCTTTCTTT. The encoded protein is CASSLIGLTGSFFKNTEAFF.

The chain is built from TRBV6-4 and TRBJ2-3; D is unclear. Deletions cut 4 bases from V and 0 bases from J, with 5 bases between. There are 13 residues in the CDR3. Germline loops: CDR1 MRHNA, CDR2 SNTAGT. The CDR3: CASSGASTDTQYF. Here the CDR3 DNA reads TGTGCCAGCAGTGGGGCTAGCACAGATACGCAGTATTTT.

The chain has TRBV29-1 and TRBJ2-1, with TRBD2 matching over 9 bases. The germline CDR1 and CDR2 sequences are SQVTM and ANQGSEA. V was clipped by 3 bases and J by 6 bases; unmatched bases: 3. CDR3 length: 13 amino acids. CDR3 DNA: TGCAGCGTTGACCGCGGGGGGGGCAATGAGCAGTTCTTC. Translation: CSVDRGGGNEQFF.

Only a few counts were recorded for this clone. The chain recombines TRBV6-5 with TRBJ1-1; 10 nucleotides agree with TRBD1. V shed 2 bases, J shed 5 bases, and the junction held 8 bases outside the gene matches. Germline CDR1 is MNHEY and CDR2 is SVGAGI. This CDR3 is built from 16 residues. CDR3 nucleotide sequence: TGTGCCAGCAGTTACGAGACAGGGGGCGTAGGTACTGAAGCTTTCTTT. Protein product: CASSYETGGVGTEAFF.

The rearrangement joins TRBV9 to TRBJ1-1; 7 bases match TRBD1. The V gene's germline CDR1 is SGDLS and CDR2 YYNGEE. V was pared by 4 bases and J by 9 bases, with 6 bases of the junction left unmatched. The CDR3 spans 12 residues. The CDR3 region is CASSPQGGKAFF. For the CDR3, the DNA is TGTGCCAGCAGCCCTCAGGGGGGAAAAGCTTTCTTT. Drawing the rest from reference TRBV9 and TRBJ1-1, the complete variable domain is DSGVTQTPKHLITATGQRVTLRCSPRSGDLSVYWYQQSLDQGLQFLIQYYNGEERAKGNILERFSAQQFPDLHSELNLSSLELGDSALYFCASSPQGGKAFFGQGTRLTVV.

The chain combines TRBV2 with TRBJ1-1; no clear D gene. Germline CDR1 and CDR2: SNHLY and FYNNEI. The CDR3 is 16 amino acids. Trimming removed 5 bases from V and 0 bases from J, with 16 bases in between. CDR3 coding DNA: TGTGCCAGCAGTCCGCTATTTGACACGCTGAACACTGAAGCTTTCTTT. It encodes CASSPLFDTLNTEAFF. The whole variable domain, filled in from reference TRBV2 and TRBJ1-1, reads EPEVTQTPSHQVTQMGQEVILRCVPISNHLYFYWYRQILGQKVEFLVSFYNNEISEKSEIFDDQFSVERPDGSNFTLKIRSTKLEDSAMYFCASSPLFDTLNTEAFFGQGTRLTVV.

This CDR3 reads CAWSLNRGNGYTF. CDR3 nucleotides: TGTGCCTGGAGTCTGAACAGGGGAAACGGCTACACCTTC. The chain is built from TRBV30 and TRBJ1-2, with TRBD1 matching 7 bases. This CDR3 comprises 13 residues. J lost 8 bases, V lost 2 bases, and 8 bases had no gene match. Germline V CDR1 and CDR2: GTSNPN, SVGIG (reference sequence).

CDR3 bases: TGTGCCAGCAGCGTAGATAAGGGGTGTGGCTACACCTTC. It translates to CASSVDKGCGYTF. The chain carries TRBV9 and TRBJ1-2; D might be TRBD1 (5 bases). V dropped 0 bases and J dropped 7 bases, with 10 bases sitting between them. This CDR3 has 13 residues. From germline, CDR1 is SGDLS and CDR2 YYNGEE.

This clone was seen only a few times. The rearrangement links TRBV7-9 to TRBJ2-4; the match to TRBD1 covers 7 bases. Per germline, CDR1 SEHNR and CDR2 FQNEAQ (reference sequence). Trimming took 7 bases from V and 1 from J; bases not matched to a gene: 7. This CDR3 is 15 amino acids long. CDR3 nucleotide sequence: TGTGCCAGCACCCCGACAGGGTGGGCCAAAAACATTCAGTACTTC. Translated: CASTPTGWAKNIQYF.

This clone occurred a few times. The V call is TRBV19, the J call TRBJ2-3; D might be TRBD2 (5 bases). The germline gives CDR1 LNHDA, CDR2 SQIVND (reference sequence). The CDR3 is 14 residues long. With 6 bases removed from V and 3 bases from J, the gap between germline ends came to 13 bases. The CDR3 protein is CASRRDDGTDTQYF. The CDR3 nucleotides read TGTGCCAGTAGACGGGATGATGGTACAGATACGCAGTATTTT.

The gene calls are TRBV6-1 and TRBJ1-1; D not certain. The CDR3 length is 14 residues. Trimming shortened V by 2 bases and J by 7 bases, and 14 bases separated the two germline ends. Germline CDR1 is MNHNS and CDR2 is SASEGT. Written as DNA, the CDR3 is TGTGCCAGCAGTGAATTTACCGGGGAGAATGAAGCTTTCTTT. Encoded protein: CASSEFTGENEAFF.

V gene TRBV2 combines with J gene TRBJ1-6; 7 nucleotides line up with TRBD1. CDR3 size: 14 residues. CDR1 SNHLY and CDR2 FYNNEI come from the germline V gene. The trim removed 9 bases at V and 2 bases at J, leaving 4 bases unmatched. CDR3 DNA sequence: TGTGCCAGTACAGGGGCGACCTATAATTCACCCCTCCACTTT. It translates to CASTGATYNSPLHF.

This CDR3 is CASSGTSGGRSFADTQYF. The CDR3 DNA reads TGCGCCAGCAGCGGGACTAGCGGGGGACGGTCTTTCGCAGATACGCAGTATTTT. The V and J genes are TRBV5-1 and TRBJ2-3; 14 positions agree with TRBD2. V was clipped by 4 bases and J by 4 bases; unmatched bases: 11. The CDR3 covers 18 residues. Germline V gives CDR1 SGHRS, CDR2 YFSETQ.

The chain is built from TRBV14 and TRBJ2-7; D is possibly TRBD2 (5 bases). This CDR3 has 12 amino acids. Trimming left V 3 bases short and J 7 bases short, with 10 bases between. Germline V gene sequence: CDR1 SGHDN, CDR2 FVKESK. The CDR3 loop reads CASSQDFTEQYF. CDR3 coding DNA: TGTGCCAGCAGCCAGGACTTTACTGAGCAGTACTTC.

The chain uses TRBV9 and TRBJ1-5; 8 positions agree with TRBD1. The V segment lost 2 bases and the J segment 6 bases; nucleotides outside the gene matches: 7. Germline values: CDR1 SGDLS, CDR2 YYNGEE. CDR3 length: 15 residues. CDR3 nucleotides: TGTGCCAGCAGCGTCGAGACAGGGGAGGCTCAGCCCCAGCATTTT. It yields the protein CASSVETGEAQPQHF.

V is TRBV11-2 and J is TRBJ2-1; 8 nucleotides align to TRBD2. V was clipped by 6 bases and J by 8 bases; unmatched bases: 12. The germline gives CDR1 SGHAT, CDR2 FQNNGV. CDR3 length: 15 residues. The CDR3 loop is CASSSSGLFTDEQFF. CDR3 DNA: TGTGCCAGCAGTTCTAGCGGGCTCTTCACCGATGAGCAGTTCTTC.

This sequence joins TRBV21-1 and TRBJ1-1. TRBV21-1 is tagged as a pseudogene. The CDR3 spans 15 residues. CDR3 DNA: TGTGCCAGCACCTCGGGGGGCTCGGGCGAGGGTGAAGCTTTCTTT. Residues: CASTSGGSGEGEAFF.

This clone has just a few counts. V is TRBV2 and J is TRBJ2-2, with D uncertain. The CDR3 is 14 residues long. Germline V gene lookup returns CDR1 SNHLY and CDR2 FYNNEI. The V and J ends lost 7 bases and 0 bases respectively, with 9 bases between them. Written as DNA, the CDR3 is TGTGCCAGCAATGCGGCCACGAACACCGGGGAGCTGTTTTTT. Protein sequence: CASNAATNTGELFF.

The chain is built from TRBV19 and TRBJ2-7; a possible D gene is TRBD1 (6 bases). Germline V gene sequence: CDR1 LNHDA, CDR2 SQIVND (reference sequence). This CDR3 is 13 amino acids long. V gave up 4 bases and J gave up 6 bases, with 13 bases separating them. The CDR3 DNA reads TGTGCCAGTAGTAGCCAGGGGAGCACCGAGCAGTACTTC. It is translated as CASSSQGSTEQYF.

The chain uses TRBV2 and TRBJ2-1, with 8 bases lining up with TRBD1. With V trimmed by 4 bases and J by 7 bases, 6 bases remained unmatched. Germline V gene lookup returns CDR1 SNHLY and CDR2 FYNNEI. The CDR3 spans 14 residues. The CDR3: CASSGDRGWNEQFF. The CDR3 DNA reads as TGTGCCAGCAGTGGAGACAGGGGATGGAATGAGCAGTTCTTC.

The V call is TRBV4-1, the J call TRBJ1-1; D perhaps matches TRBD1 (6 bases). This CDR3 has 15 residues. V was trimmed by 1 base and J by 5 bases, leaving 14 bases between them. Per germline, CDR1 MGHRA and CDR2 YSYEKL. The CDR3: CASSQGPQGWTEAFF. CDR3 nucleotides: TGCGCCAGCAGCCAAGGCCCACAGGGATGGACTGAAGCTTTCTTT.

The CDR3 sequence is CASKGSGALNTEAFF. The CDR3 DNA reads as TGTGCCAGTAAAGGATCAGGCGCTTTGAACACTGAAGCTTTCTTT. V usage is TRBV19 and J usage is TRBJ1-1; D ambiguous. Trimming removed 7 bases from V and 0 bases from J, with 15 bases in between. The germline gives CDR1 LNHDA, CDR2 SQIVND (reference sequence). The CDR3 consists of 15 residues. Looking up the rest from reference TRBV19 and TRBJ1-1 gives the full variable domain: DGGITQSPKYLFRKEGQNVTLSCEQNLNHDAMYWYRQDPGQGLRLIYYSQIVNDFQKGDIAEGYSVSREKKESFPLTVTSAQKNPTAFYLCASKGSGALNTEAFFGQGTRLTVV.

J is TRBJ1-1 and V is TRBV30; 8 bases map to TRBD1. Germline V CDR1 and CDR2: GTSNPN, SVGIG (reference sequence). The CDR3 spans 17 residues. V shed 0 bases, J shed 0 bases, and the junction held 9 bases outside the gene matches. The CDR3 nucleotides are TGTGCCTGGAGTGTATTCAGGGGGCGCGATGTGAACACTGAAGCTTTCTTT. It translates to CAWSVFRGRDVNTEAFF.

The DNA of the CDR3 is TGCAGTGCTAGAAACGGTGGTGAAGCTTTCTTT. Translating it yields CSARNGGEAFF. The V call is TRBV20-1, the J call TRBJ1-1; D remains unclear. The CDR3 consists of 11 residues. Germline-derived CDR1 and CDR2 are DFQATT and SNEGSKA (reference sequence). V gave up 2 bases and J gave up 7 bases, with 8 bases separating them.